The 2 T cell receptor beta chains below were found in one sample sequenced in a study of T cell responses to AZD1222 COVID-19 vaccine. Profiling relied on immunoSEQ multiplex PCR, and the TCRdb table lists in-frame clones only, not all of them. This sample has approximately 120,000 clones; around 89% occur once, and the top ten carry approximately 4.2%. The sequences come from peripheral blood, collected on day 0 of AZD1222 vaccination. The source is an adult in good health.

The CDR3 spells CASSLGVGYTEAFF. The CDR3 nucleotides are TGTGCCAGCAGCTTAGGGGTGGGTTACACTGAAGCTTTCTTT. The chain combines TRBV11-2 with TRBJ1-1, with D unresolved. CDR1 is SGHAT and CDR2 is FQNNGV in the germline V gene. V gave up 1 base and J gave up 3 bases, with 9 bases separating them. The CDR3 covers 14 residues.

The V call is TRBV6-5, the J call TRBJ2-1; 8 bases align to TRBD2. The CDR3 extends over 16 amino acids. J was trimmed by 9 bases and V by 2 bases; bases with no gene match: 12. Germline V gives CDR1 MNHEY, CDR2 SVGAGI. The CDR3 loop is CASSYGRTSIGGEQFF. CDR3 bases: TGTGCCAGCAGTTACGGAAGGACTAGCATCGGGGGTGAGCAGTTCTTC.